These 29 T cell receptor beta chains were all obtained from the same sample, sequenced in a study of T cell responses to AZD1222 COVID-19 vaccine. This table comes from immunoSEQ multiplex PCR, and its TCRdb copy is limited to in-frame clones, with some not included. The sample records 200,000 or so clones, almost 95% being singletons. The sample here was peripheral blood, taken on day 0 of AZD1222 vaccination. Receptors originate from an adult in good health.

The chain recombines TRBV18 with TRBJ2-7; D not resolved. This CDR3 has 15 residues. The germline gives CDR1 KGHSH, CDR2 LQKENI. Trimming pared 0 bases from V and 3 bases from J, leaving 12 bases between. The CDR3 sequence: CASSPPSPGVYEQYF. CDR3 sequence (DNA): TGTGCCAGCTCACCACCGTCCCCAGGTGTCTACGAGCAGTACTTC.

V and J are TRBV7-2 and TRBJ2-7; D is ambiguous. The germline gives CDR1 SGHTA, CDR2 FQGNSA. The CDR3 spans 12 residues. Trimming left V 5 bases short and J 2 bases short, with 7 bases between. The CDR3 nucleotides read TGTGCCAGCAGCAAGGACCCCTACGAGCAGTACTTC. It specifies CASSKDPYEQYF. The entire variable domain, with the rest obtained from reference TRBV7-2 and TRBJ2-7, is as follows: GAGVSQSPSNKVTEKGKDVELRCDPISGHTALYWYRQSLGQGLEFLIYFQGNSAPDKSGLPSDRFSAERTGGSVSTLTIQRTQQEDSAVYLCASSKDPYEQYFGPGTRLTVT.

The chain combines TRBV9 with TRBJ2-1, with 10 bases identical to TRBD1. Germline V CDR1 and CDR2: SGDLS, YYNGEE. This CDR3 has 15 residues. The V gene end was trimmed by 4 bases and the J gene end by 9 bases; junction bases not matched to a gene: 10. This CDR3 reads CASSSAGTGEGEQFF. CDR3 DNA: TGTGCCAGCAGCTCTGCCGGGACAGGGGAGGGTGAGCAGTTCTTC. The full variable domain, with the rest looked up from reference TRBV9 and TRBJ2-1, is DSGVTQTPKHLITATGQRVTLRCSPRSGDLSVYWYQQSLDQGLQFLIQYYNGEERAKGNILERFSAQQFPDLHSELNLSSLELGDSALYFCASSSAGTGEGEQFFGPGTRLTVL.

V and J are TRBV6-2 or TRBV6-3 and TRBJ2-7; no clear D. This CDR3 has 13 amino acids. Germline values: CDR1 MNHEY, CDR2 SVGEGT. V was clipped by 6 bases and J by 3 bases, with 12 bases between them. The CDR3 here is CASSSPIHYEQYF. The CDR3 DNA reads TGTGCCAGCAGCTCCCCGATACACTACGAGCAGTACTTC.

Of note for this clone: Other nucleotide sequences in the sample specify the same CDR3. The chain is built from TRBV12-3 or TRBV12-4 and TRBJ2-7; D might be TRBD2 (5 bases). V lost 0 bases and J 3 bases, leaving 6 bases between the germline ends. The CDR3 contains 13 residues. The CDR3: CASSLAGVYEQYF. In DNA form, the CDR3 reads TGTGCCAGCAGTTTAGCGGGAGTCTACGAGCAGTACTTC.

The chain uses TRBV19 and TRBJ2-2, with 9 nucleotides matching TRBD1. The CDR3 has 16 amino acids. The V segment lost 5 bases and the J segment 1 base; nucleotides outside the gene matches: 5. Germline-derived CDR1 and CDR2 are LNHDA and SQIVND (reference sequence). The CDR3 DNA is TGTGCCAGTAGTGAGCGGGACAGGGTGAACACCGGGGAGCTGTTTTTT. Translation: CASSERDRVNTGELFF. Combining the CDR3 with reference TRBV19 and TRBJ2-2 gives the whole variable domain DGGITQSPKYLFRKEGQNVTLSCEQNLNHDAMYWYRQDPGQGLRLIYYSQIVNDFQKGDIAEGYSVSREKKESFPLTVTSAQKNPTAFYLCASSERDRVNTGELFFGEGSRLTVL.

The CDR3 here is CASSLRTGKNSPLHF. The CDR3 DNA follows: TGTGCCAGCAGCCTTAGGACAGGGAAGAATTCACCCCTCCACTTT. The chain links TRBV3-1 (or the pseudogene TRBV3-2) to TRBJ1-6; 8 positions agree with TRBD1. The V gene end was trimmed by 4 bases and the J gene end by 7 bases; junction bases not matched to a gene: 6. The CDR3 runs 15 residues. Germline CDR1 reads LGHDT; CDR2 reads YNNKEL (reference sequence).

This chain joins TRBV29-1 and TRBJ2-2; unclear D gene. From germline, CDR1 is SQVTM and CDR2 ANQGSEA. V dropped 5 bases and J dropped 2 bases, with 6 bases sitting between them. CDR3 length: 12 amino acids. CDR3 sequence (DNA): TGCAGCGTTTTGGAAAACACCGGGGAGCTGTTTTTT. Its translation is CSVLENTGELFF.

The chain is built from TRBV19 and TRBJ1-4; perhaps TRBD1 as D (6 bases). Trimming took 6 bases from V and 10 from J, leaving 18 bases between them. Germline lookup yields CDR1 LNHDA and CDR2 SQIVND (reference sequence). CDR3 size: 14 residues. The chain's CDR3 is CASSIAGATGKLFF. The CDR3 nucleotides are TGTGCCAGTAGCATCGCAGGGGCGACTGGAAAACTGTTTTTT.

The chain is built from TRBV5-4 and TRBJ2-6; D perhaps matches TRBD1 (6 bases). CDR3 length: 17 amino acids. Germline V lookup: CDR1 SGHNT, CDR2 YYREEE (reference sequence). Deletions cut 4 bases from V and 1 base from J, with 15 bases between. CDR3 sequence reads: CASSAPRDRSGANVLTF. CDR3 sequence (DNA): TGTGCCAGCAGCGCCCCCCGCGACAGGTCTGGGGCCAACGTCCTGACTTTC.

The V gene is TRBV28, the J gene TRBJ1-4, with D perhaps matching TRBD1 (6 bases). The germline V gene has CDR1 MDHEN and CDR2 SYDVKM. The CDR3 runs to 15 residues. The V end was cut by 6 bases, the J end by 6 bases, with 17 bases between. The CDR3 region has the DNA TGTGCCAGCAGGGATCCGGGGGGGCAGTATGAAAAACTGTTTTTT. Its translation: CASRDPGGQYEKLFF.

The count of this clone is one. J is TRBJ1-6 and V is TRBV15, with 7 bases that match TRBD1. CDR3 size: 14 residues. Germline CDR1 LNHNV, CDR2 YYDKDF (reference sequence). V lost 8 bases to trimming and J lost 7 bases; unmatched junction nucleotides: 8. CDR3 in amino acids: CATWRAGGNSPLHF. The CDR3 DNA is TGTGCCACCTGGCGGGCAGGGGGGAATTCACCCCTCCACTTT.

The chain is built from TRBV6-5 and TRBJ1-1; weak D call: TRBD1 (5 bases). CDR1 is MNHEY and CDR2 is SVGAGI in the germline V gene. V lost 2 bases and J 1 base, leaving 8 bases between the germline ends. The CDR3 runs 14 residues. CDR3 region: CASSYQGPNTEAFF. The CDR3 DNA follows: TGTGCCAGCAGTTACCAGGGCCCGAACACTGAAGCTTTCTTT.

The chain employs TRBV29-1 and TRBJ1-2; D is uncertain. V gave up 7 bases and J gave up 3 bases, with 9 bases separating them. The germline gives CDR1 SQVTM, CDR2 ANQGSEA. CDR3 size: 11 residues. The DNA of the CDR3 is TGCAGCGCAATCTCGGACTATGGCTACACCTTC. Amino acids: CSAISDYGYTF.

The chain carries TRBV20-1 and TRBJ1-1; D is unclear. CDR3 size: 11 residues. Germline loops: CDR1 DFQATT, CDR2 SNEGSKA (reference sequence). V was cut by 5 bases and J by 1 base, with 5 bases left in between. CDR3 in DNA: TGCAGTGCTCCGGGGAACACTGAAGCTTTCTTT. Translated, it gives CSAPGNTEAFF.

This clone was seen a few times. The chain recombines TRBV25-1 with TRBJ1-1; a possible D gene is TRBD1 (5 bases). V was trimmed by 0 bases and J by 3 bases, leaving 17 bases between them. Germline CDR1 reads MGHDK; CDR2 reads SYGVNS. This CDR3 contains 17 residues. CDR3 amino acids: CASSEYFGREGDTEAFF. CDR3 bases: TGTGCCAGCAGTGAATATTTTGGGAGGGAAGGGGACACTGAAGCTTTCTTT. The full variable domain, with the rest looked up from reference TRBV25-1 and TRBJ1-1, is EADIYQTPRYLVIGTGKKITLECSQTMGHDKMYWYQQDPGMELHLIHYSYGVNSTEKGDLSSESTVSRIRTEHFPLTLESARPSHTSQYLCASSEYFGREGDTEAFFGQGTRLTVV.

V and J are TRBV13 and TRBJ2-3; possible D gene TRBD2, 5 bases. The CDR3 consists of 15 residues. With 3 bases removed from V and 1 base from J, the gap between germline ends came to 11 bases. Germline-derived CDR1 and CDR2 are PRHDT and FYEKMQ (reference sequence). DNA for the CDR3: TGTGCCAGCAGCTTTCTATCCGGGGGCACAGATACGCAGTATTTT. This sequence encodes CASSFLSGGTDTQYF. The whole variable domain, remainder taken from reference TRBV13 and TRBJ2-3, is AAGVIQSPRHLIKEKRETATLKCYPIPRHDTVYWYQQGPGQDPQFLISFYEKMQSDKGSIPDRFSAQQFSDYHSELNMSSLELGDSALYFCASSFLSGGTDTQYFGPGTRLTVL.

The J gene is TRBJ2-1, the V gene TRBV7-3; D may be TRBD2 (6 bases). From germline, CDR1 is SGHTA and CDR2 FQGTGA. The CDR3 runs 16 residues. V was shortened by 2 bases and J by 1 base, with 12 bases between the two germline ends. As DNA, the CDR3 is TGTGCCAGCAGCTTATATTCGGGAGAATCCTACAATGAGCAGTTCTTC. Residues: CASSLYSGESYNEQFF.

The chain has TRBV29-1 and TRBJ2-1, with 9 bases fitting TRBD1. This CDR3 has 14 residues. The germline CDR1 and CDR2 sequences are SQVTM and ANQGSEA. With V trimmed by 1 base and J by 6 bases, 4 bases remained unmatched. In DNA form, the CDR3 reads TGCAGCGTTGAAGGACAGGGGGTAGGCAATGAGCAGTTCTTC. Its protein is CSVEGQGVGNEQFF.

The chain couples TRBV18 to TRBJ2-1; D might be TRBD1 (7 bases). The ends were cut back, 5 bases at V and 4 bases at J, with 15 bases in the middle. The germline CDR1 and CDR2 sequences are KGHSH and LQKENI. The length of the CDR3 is 15 residues. The CDR3 sequence is CASSTGGTAYNEQFF. CDR3 coding DNA: TGTGCCAGCTCAACCGGCGGGACAGCTTACAATGAGCAGTTCTTC.

The chain couples TRBV5-5 to TRBJ2-7, with TRBD2 matching 9 bases. This CDR3 is built from 14 residues. The ends lost 2 bases at V and 1 base at J; junction bases unmatched: 1. Germline V CDR1 and CDR2: SGHKS, YYEKEE (reference sequence). DNA for the CDR3: TGTGCCAGCAGCTTACTAGCGGGTTCCTACGAGCAGTACTTC. This sequence encodes CASSLLAGSYEQYF.

There are a few counts of this clone. The V and J genes are TRBV5-1 and TRBJ1-1; D call uncertain. Trimming took off 5 bases at V and 1 base at J, with 21 bases between the two ends. The germline gives CDR1 SGHRS, CDR2 YFSETQ. This CDR3 spans 17 amino acids. CDR3 amino acids: CASSLEVPRTANTEAFF. CDR3 nucleotides: TGCGCCAGCAGTCTGGAAGTCCCGCGGACCGCGAACACTGAAGCTTTCTTT.

CDR3 in DNA: TGCAGCGTGTGGACAGGGCAAGAGACCCAGTACTTC. This sequence encodes CSVWTGQETQYF. The rearrangement joins TRBV29-1 to TRBJ2-5; 8 nucleotides match TRBD1. CDR1 and CDR2 from the germline V gene are SQVTM and ANQGSEA. This CDR3 contains 12 residues. The V segment lost 6 bases and the J segment 2 bases; nucleotides outside the gene matches: 2.

The genes are TRBV5-6 and TRBJ2-2, with 10 bases identical to TRBD1. V lost 3 bases, J lost 2 bases, and 4 bases stayed unmatched. Germline CDR1 SGHDT, CDR2 YYEEEE. This CDR3 is 16 amino acids long. The CDR3 region has the DNA TGTGCCAGCAGCTGGGGGACAGGGGATAACACCGGGGAGCTGTTTTTT. This encodes CASSWGTGDNTGELFF.

The chain employs TRBV5-6 and TRBJ2-3; TRBD2 is a possible D gene (5 bases). CDR1 and CDR2 from the germline V gene are SGHDT and YYEEEE. V lost 0 bases to trimming and J lost 1 base, with 12 bases between them. This CDR3 has 16 residues. The CDR3 loop is CASSLGVKRRTDTQYF. The CDR3 coding sequence is TGTGCCAGCAGCTTGGGCGTCAAGCGGCGCACAGATACGCAGTATTTT.

The V call is TRBV10-3, the J call TRBJ2-7, with D perhaps matching TRBD1 (5 bases). CDR3 length: 14 amino acids. The V gene lost 2 bases and the J gene lost 2 bases, with 10 bases spanning the gap. Germline CDR1 and CDR2: ENHRY and SYGVKD. The CDR3 loop is CAISEQGLPYEQYF. DNA for the CDR3: TGTGCCATCAGTGAGCAGGGTCTTCCCTACGAGCAGTACTTC.

The V and J genes are TRBV6-5 and TRBJ1-1; D is unresolved. The germline CDR1 and CDR2 sequences are MNHEY and SVGAGI. V was cut by 4 bases and J by 5 bases, with 20 bases left in between. CDR3 length: 16 residues. The CDR3 coding sequence is TGTGCCAGCAGTTCACCCGGGCGGGCGGCGGGAACTGAAGCTTTCTTT. Amino acid sequence: CASSSPGRAAGTEAFF.

The rearrangement links TRBV7-2 to TRBJ1-1; D is uncertain. Trimming took off 5 bases at V and 0 bases at J, with 13 bases between the two ends. CDR1 is SGHTA and CDR2 is FQGNSA in the germline V gene. This CDR3 is 15 amino acids long. The CDR3 nucleotides are TGTGCCAGCAGCCCCCTAAAGGCCGTGAACACTGAAGCTTTCTTT. Translated, it gives CASSPLKAVNTEAFF.

This chain connects TRBV28 to TRBJ2-3, with D perhaps matching TRBD1 or TRBD2 (5 bases each). Germline-derived CDR1 and CDR2 are MDHEN and SYDVKM. Trimming took off 2 bases at V and 3 bases at J, with 9 bases between the two ends. The CDR3 has 14 residues. The CDR3 nucleotides read TGTGCCAGCAGTTTAGGGGGAACGACAGATACGCAGTATTTT. This gives the protein CASSLGGTTDTQYF.